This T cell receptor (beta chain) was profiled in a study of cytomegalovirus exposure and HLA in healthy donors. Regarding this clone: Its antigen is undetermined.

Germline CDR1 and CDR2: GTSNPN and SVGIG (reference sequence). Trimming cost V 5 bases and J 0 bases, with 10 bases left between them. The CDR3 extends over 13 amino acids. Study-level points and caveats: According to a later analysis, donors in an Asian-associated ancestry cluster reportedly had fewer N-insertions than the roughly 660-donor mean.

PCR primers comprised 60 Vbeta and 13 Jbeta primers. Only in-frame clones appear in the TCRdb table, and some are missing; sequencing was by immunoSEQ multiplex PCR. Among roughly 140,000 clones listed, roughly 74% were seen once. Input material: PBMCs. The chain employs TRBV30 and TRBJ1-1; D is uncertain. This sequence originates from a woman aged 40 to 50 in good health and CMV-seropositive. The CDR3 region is CAWEVTMNTEAFF. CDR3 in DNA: TGTGCCTGGGAGGTGACCATGAACACTGAAGCTTTCTTT.